Listed below are T cell receptor beta chains from one sample, sequenced in a study of CD8 T cells in ankylosing spondylitis. In TCRdb, the 5' RACE reads were re-called with MiXCR into one record per CDR3 protein. The table lists about 800,000 distinct CDR3 sequences, about 11% of them singletons. Specimen: blood, either unsorted or a sorted T cell fraction (not recorded which). These receptors were taken from a male donor with ankylosing spondylitis. The CDR3 runs from the conserved cysteine through the conserved F or W. Each record gives: V gene, J gene, clone size, D gene, CDR3 DNA, CDR3 protein. D genes are given only for firm matches. Size values are once, few and many counts, or a class for expanded clones, and some rows have none.

>TRBV7-6|TRBJ2-7|NA|TRBD2
TGTGCCAGCAGCTCCGCGGGAGGCTACGAGCAGTACTTC
CASSSAGGYEQYF
>TRBV7-2|TRBJ2-1|many|NA
TGTGCCAGCAGCGCCGGGCTATACAATGAGCAGTTCTTC
CASSAGLYNEQFF
>TRBV20-1|TRBJ2-7|few|TRBD1
TGCAGTGCTAGAGGGGGGACAGCTTACTCCTACGAGCAGTACTTC
CSARGGTAYSYEQYF
>TRBV6-1|TRBJ2-1|NA|NA
TGTGCCAGCAGTGACCCTATACTCTCCTACAATGAGCAGTTCTTC
CASSDPILSYNEQFF
>TRBV20-1|TRBJ1-4|NA|TRBD1
TGCAGTGCTCCCCCGAGGGACAGGGGGGAAAAACTGTTTTTT
CSAPPRDRGEKLFF
>TRBV5-6|TRBJ2-7|NA|NA
TGTGCCAGCAGCTTTCAGGTGGGAGTCGGCTACGAGCAGTACTTC
CASSFQVGVGYEQYF
>TRBV20-1|TRBJ2-1|few|TRBD1
TGCAGTGCTATTAAACGGACAGGTGGGGGTGGTGAGCAGTTCTTC
CSAIKRTGGGGEQFF
>TRBV7-6|TRBJ2-7|NA|NA
TGTGCCAGCAGCCGTTCCGGGACGGCGACCTACGAGCAGTACTTC
CASSRSGTATYEQYF
>TRBV7-2|TRBJ2-1|many|NA
TGTGCCAGCAGGGTGGGGGTATACAATGAGCAGTTCTTC
CASRVGVYNEQFF
>TRBV4-3|TRBJ1-2|NA|NA
TGCGCCAGCAGCCAAGCCTTAGAGGAGGATGGCTACACCTTC
CASSQALEEDGYTF
>TRBV20-1|TRBJ2-3|NA|TRBD2
TGCAGTGCTAGAGAAGCTAGCGGGAAGAGTACAGATACGCAGTATTTT
CSAREASGKSTDTQYF
>TRBV18|TRBJ1-1|few|NA
TGTGCCAGCTCACCCACTGGAGGCGGTGAAGCTTTCTTT
CASSPTGGGEAFF
>TRBV18|TRBJ1-2|few|TRBD1
TGTGCCAGCTCACTATCGGGACAGGGGTACTATGGCTACACCTTC
CASSLSGQGYYGYTF
>TRBV5-1|TRBJ2-7|few|NA
TGCGCCAGCAGCGGAGAGGGGGGGAGATTTTCCGAGCAGTACTTC
CASSGEGGRFSEQYF
>TRBV30|TRBJ2-2|NA|NA
TGTGCCTGGAGTGCCTCGGCGGGGTTAATCACCGGGGAGCTGTTTTTT
CAWSASAGLITGELFF
>TRBV12-3/TRBV12-4|TRBJ1-5|many|NA
TGTGCCAGCAGTTTAAGTCCCGTGTATAGCAATCAGCCCCAGCATTTT
CASSLSPVYSNQPQHF
>TRBV20-1|TRBJ1-2|few|NA
TGCAGTGCAAAAATCGACGGATCTAACTATGGCTACACCTTC
CSAKIDGSNYGYTF
>TRBV20-1|TRBJ2-7|NA|TRBD1
TGCAGTGCAGAGGGACAGACACTCTACGAGCAGTACTTC
CSAEGQTLYEQYF
>TRBV7-9|TRBJ2-3|few|NA
TGTGCCAGCAGCTCACCGGGTGTCACAGATACGCAGTATTTT
CASSSPGVTDTQYF
>TRBV10-3|TRBJ2-1|NA|NA
TGTGCCATCAGTGACGGCAGAGGGTCCTACAATGAGCAGTTCTTC
CAISDGRGSYNEQFF
>TRBV19|TRBJ2-2|few|TRBD1
TGTGCCAGTAGTCTGACAGGGGAAACCGGGGAGCTGTTTTTT
CASSLTGETGELFF
>TRBV4-2|TRBJ2-4|many|NA
TGTGCCAGCAGCCAAGGCTTATCGGACATTCAGTACTTC
CASSQGLSDIQYF
>TRBV11-3|TRBJ1-1|NA|NA
TGTGCCAGCAGCTTCGATGTGTGGACTGAAGCTTTCTTT
CASSFDVWTEAFF
>TRBV4-2|TRBJ2-3|few|TRBD2
TGTGCCAGCAGCCAGGCTAGCGGGAGGAGGGTAGCAGATACGCAGTATTTT
CASSQASGRRVADTQYF
>TRBV7-9|TRBJ1-3|NA|TRBD1
TGTGCCAGCAGCCCAGGACAGGGGACTGGAAACACCATATATTTT
CASSPGQGTGNTIYF
>TRBV18|TRBJ1-1|NA|NA
TGTGCCAGCTCACCACTGGGGATTCTCGGGACTGAAGCTTTCTTT
CASSPLGILGTEAFF
>TRBV5-1|TRBJ1-2|few|TRBD1
TGCGCCAGCAGCTTGATCGGGACAGGGCTTGTGGATGGCTACACCTTC
CASSLIGTGLVDGYTF
>TRBV20-1|TRBJ1-3|many|NA
TGCAGTGTTACGGGCGATGCTGGAAACACCATATATTTT
CSVTGDAGNTIYF
>TRBV28|TRBJ2-1|few|NA
TGTGCCAGCGGAATCAATACTGGGACGGATGAGCAGTTCTTC
CASGINTGTDEQFF
>TRBV6-1|TRBJ2-1|few|TRBD1
TGTGCCAGCAGTAGCGGACAGGGGCGCGGTAATGAGCAGTTCTTC
CASSSGQGRGNEQFF
>TRBV28|TRBJ2-4|few|NA
TGTGCCACCTCAGCGGGACAGCTACTAGGATCTCAGTACTTC
CATSAGQLLGSQYF
>TRBV20-1|TRBJ2-1|NA|NA
TGCAGTGCTAGCTCCCTGCGGCCCTACAATGAGCAGTTCTTC
CSASSLRPYNEQFF
>TRBV5-1|TRBJ2-5|few|NA
TGCGCCAGCAGCTTGGCGCAACCTGAAGAGACCCAGTACTTC
CASSLAQPEETQYF
>TRBV4-2|TRBJ2-7|few|NA
TGTGCCAGCAGCCAAGAGGGGAGGCTAGCGCCGCTGCGGAAGACGTACTTC
CASSQEGRLAPLRKTYF
>TRBV7-3|TRBJ1-2|few|NA
TGTGCCAGCAGCTTAAACGGGAGAGCTAACTATGGCTACACCTTC
CASSLNGRANYGYTF
>TRBV9|TRBJ2-5|few|NA
TGTGCCAGCAGCGTGAGGAGCGGGCAAGAGACCCAGTACTTC
CASSVRSGQETQYF
>TRBV5-1|TRBJ1-5|NA|NA
TGCGCCAGCAGCAAGGACCCAGGGACTCAGCCCCAGCATTTT
CASSKDPGTQPQHF
>TRBV6-6|TRBJ2-3|NA|NA
TGTGCCACCGTAGGGGTTGCAGATACGCAGTATTTT
CATVGVADTQYF
>TRBV20-1|TRBJ2-3|NA|TRBD2
TGCAGTGCCAGATCCGGGACTAGCGGGGGACCCGTAAGCACAGATACGCAGTATTTT
CSARSGTSGGPVSTDTQYF
>TRBV7-2|TRBJ2-5|few|TRBD1
TGTGCCAGCAGCTTTGCAGGGGGCATCGGAGAGACCCAGTACTTC
CASSFAGGIGETQYF
>TRBV6-6|TRBJ2-3|NA|NA
TGTGCCAGCAGTTACCAGCGTCCCACGGAGGATACGCAGTATTTT
CASSYQRPTEDTQYF
>TRBV7-2|TRBJ1-2|few|NA
TGTGCCAGCAGCTTGCAGGGATATAACTATGGCTACACCTTC
CASSLQGYNYGYTF
>TRBV27|TRBJ1-2|many|NA
TGTGCCAGCAGTCCCCCTGGCCTTAACTATGGCTACACCTTC
CASSPPGLNYGYTF
>TRBV5-4|TRBJ2-3|NA|TRBD2
TGTGCCAGCAGCTTGACTAGCGGGAGGTGGGCAGATACGCAGTATTTT
CASSLTSGRWADTQYF
>TRBV5-1|TRBJ2-3|NA|NA
TGCGCCAGCAGCTTGGAGGGGTTCGGGGATACGCAGTATTTT
CASSLEGFGDTQYF
>TRBV7-2|TRBJ1-6|few|NA
TGTGCCAGCACCTCTCTCGGACAGCCTAATTCACCCCTCCACTTT
CASTSLGQPNSPLHF
>TRBV23-1|TRBJ2-3|NA|TRBD1
TGCGCCAGCAGTCACCCCCTGACAGGGGGCGGCACAGATACGCAGTATTTT
CASSHPLTGGGTDTQYF
>TRBV5-1|TRBJ2-3|few|NA
TGCGCCAGCAGCTTGGTCGGCAGGGTGGGCACAGATACGCAGTATTTT
CASSLVGRVGTDTQYF
>TRBV20-1|TRBJ1-1|many|NA
TGCAGTGCTAGCTCCCAAACCCAGGGAGCTTTCTTT
CSASSQTQGAFF
>TRBV4-2|TRBJ1-2|few|NA
TGTGCCAGCAGCCACCGAGGGGGGGACATCTATGGCTACACCTTC
CASSHRGGDIYGYTF
>TRBV20-1|TRBJ2-7|NA|NA
TGCAGTGCCGAAATCCGGGGCTACGAGCAGTACTTC
CSAEIRGYEQYF
>TRBV5-4|TRBJ2-5|NA|NA
TGTGCCAGCAGCTTGACGGACGGGGAGACCCAGTACTTC
CASSLTDGETQYF
>TRBV12-3/TRBV12-4|TRBJ2-7|many|NA
TGTGCCAGCAGCCTTACCGACAGGGAGCAGTACTTC
CASSLTDREQYF
>TRBV6-2/TRBV6-3|TRBJ2-1|NA|NA
TGTGCCAGCACCAACAGTAATGAGCAGTTCTTC
CASTNSNEQFF
>TRBV7-2|TRBJ2-3|many|NA
TGTGCCAGCAGCTTAAGAGGAGGGGAAGATACGCAGTATTTT
CASSLRGGEDTQYF
>TRBV20-1|TRBJ2-7|NA|TRBD1
TGCAGTGCTAGATTCCCCTTCAAAGGGACAGGAGACGCCTACGAGCAGTACTTC
CSARFPFKGTGDAYEQYF
>TRBV12-3/TRBV12-4|TRBJ2-3|once|NA
TGTGCCAGCAGACACTACCAACGAAGCACAGATACGCAGTATTTT
CASRHYQRSTDTQYF
>TRBV29-1|TRBJ1-1|few|TRBD1
TGCAGCGTTTCCCGACAGGGTAACACTGAAGCTTTCTTT
CSVSRQGNTEAFF
>TRBV3-1|TRBJ1-2|NA|NA
TGTGCCAGCAGCCAAACCCTTATGGGCGGCTACACCTTC
CASSQTLMGGYTF